This T cell receptor beta chain was retrieved from a study of T-cell memory formation after mild COVID-19. Study context: Clusters were largely donor specific.

V gave up 0 bases and J gave up 5 bases, with 17 bases separating them. The CDR3 runs to 16 residues. Germline V CDR1 and CDR2: SGHRS, YFSETQ. Constant-segment primers served in 5'RACE that generated TCR alpha and TCR beta cDNA libraries bearing sample barcodes and UMIs. Via MiXCR, TCRdb re-called the 5' RACE reads, giving one row per CDR3 protein. The sample lists about 140,000 distinct CDR3 sequences, 13% to 15% occurring once. Study findings and constraints: Some clones that responded turned up in pre-infection memory, which suggests that cross-reactive memory joined in. Chiefly within CM and EM were the contracting CD4+ clones; CD8+ ones were within EMRA.

The table lists this clonotype with a few counts. No antigen is known for it. The receptor was derived from an adult woman who had mild COVID-19 (a few samples of this study predate the infection). Cell type and time point are not known. The sequenced sample was PBMCs or a T cell subset sorted from them (not recorded which). V is TRBV5-1 and J is TRBJ2-5; TRBD1 or TRBD2 may be the D gene (6 bases each). CDR3 DNA sequence: TGCGCCAGCAGCTTGGGCCCGTCGGGGGCGCTTGAGACCCAGTACTTC. Amino acids: CASSLGPSGALETQYF.